These 9 T cell receptor beta chains originate from one sample sequenced in a study of vaccination and CD4 T cells after COVID-19. Indicated treatment: approximately nine-day PBMC culture with coronavirus spike peptide pools or control peptides (ViraFEST assay). No antigen has been identified for these receptors. The Oncomine TCR Beta short-read assay was applied to DNA of cultured CD4+ T cells. Via MiXCR, TCRdb re-called the PCR reads, giving one row per CDR3 protein. Of some 13,000 distinct CDR3 sequences listed, about 28% are singletons. The source material was cultured CD4+ T cells from blood. These receptors originate from a human donor with COVID-19.

This clonotype was seen more than once but under ten times. The chain employs TRBV29-1 and TRBJ2-3, with D hard to call. The CDR3 length is 11 residues. Germline loops: CDR1 SQVTM, CDR2 ANQGSEA. V lost 4 bases to trimming and J lost 4 bases, with 6 bases between them. The CDR3 sequence: CSVVTADTQYF. CDR3 nucleotide sequence: TGCAGCGTTGTAACGGCAGATACGCAGTATTTT.

The chain recombines TRBV7-9 with TRBJ2-1; 7 bases match TRBD2. Germline trimming cut 4 bases from V and 11 bases from J; bases unmatched to any gene: 8. Germline loops: CDR1 SEHNR, CDR2 FQNEAQ (reference sequence). There are 13 residues in the CDR3. CDR3 loop: CASSSPGRPKQFF. DNA of the CDR3: TGTGCCAGCAGCTCCCCCGGGAGGCCGAAGCAGTTCTTC.

This clonotype was seen only a few times. A read error may account for a junction end that differs from germline. V gene TRBV7-7 combines with J gene TRBJ2-2; 11 bases are shared with TRBD2. Looked up from germline, CDR1 is SSHAT and CDR2 is FNYEAQ (reference sequence). The CDR3 sequence is 16 residues long. CDR3 in DNA: TGTGCTAGCAGCCCGACTAGCGGGGCGAACACCGGGGAGCTGTTTTTT. Amino acids: CASSPTSGANTGELFF.

This clonotype appeared a few times. The rearrangement uses TRBV9 and TRBJ2-5; possibly TRBD1 for D (5 bases). V was trimmed by 3 bases and J by 3 bases, leaving 9 bases between them. Germline V lookup: CDR1 SGDLS, CDR2 YYNGEE. The CDR3 extends over 13 amino acids. CDR3 sequence: CASSGTPKETQYF. The CDR3 DNA sequence: TGTGCCAGCAGCGGGACACCCAAAGAGACCCAGTACTTC.

The chain recombines TRBV29-1 with TRBJ2-3, with 12 bases identical to TRBD2. Looked up from germline, CDR1 is SQVTM and CDR2 is ANQGSEA. The junction had 8 bases not matched to a gene; V was cut back by 7 bases and J by 0 bases. The CDR3 is 16 residues long. CDR3 coding DNA: TGCAGCGCCGCCGGTACTAGCGGGGGGAGCACAGATACGCAGTATTTT. It is translated as CSAAGTSGGSTDTQYF.

This clonotype appeared a few times. The chain uses TRBV5-5 and TRBJ1-5, with a weak D call TRBD1 (6 bases). The V end lost 0 bases, the J end lost 5 bases, and 15 bases lay between the germline ends. CDR1 SGHKS and CDR2 YYEKEE come from the germline V gene (reference sequence). CDR3 length equals 16 residues. CDR3 sequence: CASSLGTASWDQPQHF. Written as DNA, the CDR3 is TGTGCCAGCAGCTTGGGGACAGCTTCCTGGGATCAGCCCCAGCATTTT.

This clonotype was seen a few times. It is unclear where the CDR3 begins or ends on the DNA, so no DNA is shown, and the CDR3 is as TCRdb lists it. The V gene is TRBV12-3 or TRBV12-4, the J gene TRBJ1-2. Counting both end residues, the CDR3 totals 13 amino acids. CDR3 sequence reads: CASSFLAGRGYTF.

This clonotype has only a few counts. The CDR3 region is CASRIASYEQYF. The DNA for the CDR3 is TGTGCCAGCAGGATAGCCTCCTACGAGCAGTACTTC. This chain links TRBV2 with TRBJ2-7, with D unresolved. Trimming took 6 bases from V and 0 from J, leaving 6 bases between them. This CDR3 has 12 residues. Germline V CDR1 and CDR2: SNHLY, FYNNEI. Together with reference TRBV2 and TRBJ2-7, the CDR3 gives the full variable domain: EPEVTQTPSHQVTQMGQEVILRCVPISNHLYFYWYRQILGQKVEFLVSFYNNEISEKSEIFDDQFSVERPDGSNFTLKIRSTKLEDSAMYFCASRIASYEQYFGPGTRLTVT.

This clonotype was seen only a few times. The chain is built from TRBV30 and TRBJ1-3; 7 bases line up with TRBD1. The junction had 8 bases not matched to a gene; V was cut back by 3 bases and J by 0 bases. Per germline, CDR1 GTSNPN and CDR2 SVGIG (reference sequence). The CDR3 is made up of 16 amino acids. DNA of the CDR3: TGTGCCTGGAGCTCCAAACAGGGGACCTCTGGAAACACCATATATTTT. Residues: CAWSSKQGTSGNTIYF.